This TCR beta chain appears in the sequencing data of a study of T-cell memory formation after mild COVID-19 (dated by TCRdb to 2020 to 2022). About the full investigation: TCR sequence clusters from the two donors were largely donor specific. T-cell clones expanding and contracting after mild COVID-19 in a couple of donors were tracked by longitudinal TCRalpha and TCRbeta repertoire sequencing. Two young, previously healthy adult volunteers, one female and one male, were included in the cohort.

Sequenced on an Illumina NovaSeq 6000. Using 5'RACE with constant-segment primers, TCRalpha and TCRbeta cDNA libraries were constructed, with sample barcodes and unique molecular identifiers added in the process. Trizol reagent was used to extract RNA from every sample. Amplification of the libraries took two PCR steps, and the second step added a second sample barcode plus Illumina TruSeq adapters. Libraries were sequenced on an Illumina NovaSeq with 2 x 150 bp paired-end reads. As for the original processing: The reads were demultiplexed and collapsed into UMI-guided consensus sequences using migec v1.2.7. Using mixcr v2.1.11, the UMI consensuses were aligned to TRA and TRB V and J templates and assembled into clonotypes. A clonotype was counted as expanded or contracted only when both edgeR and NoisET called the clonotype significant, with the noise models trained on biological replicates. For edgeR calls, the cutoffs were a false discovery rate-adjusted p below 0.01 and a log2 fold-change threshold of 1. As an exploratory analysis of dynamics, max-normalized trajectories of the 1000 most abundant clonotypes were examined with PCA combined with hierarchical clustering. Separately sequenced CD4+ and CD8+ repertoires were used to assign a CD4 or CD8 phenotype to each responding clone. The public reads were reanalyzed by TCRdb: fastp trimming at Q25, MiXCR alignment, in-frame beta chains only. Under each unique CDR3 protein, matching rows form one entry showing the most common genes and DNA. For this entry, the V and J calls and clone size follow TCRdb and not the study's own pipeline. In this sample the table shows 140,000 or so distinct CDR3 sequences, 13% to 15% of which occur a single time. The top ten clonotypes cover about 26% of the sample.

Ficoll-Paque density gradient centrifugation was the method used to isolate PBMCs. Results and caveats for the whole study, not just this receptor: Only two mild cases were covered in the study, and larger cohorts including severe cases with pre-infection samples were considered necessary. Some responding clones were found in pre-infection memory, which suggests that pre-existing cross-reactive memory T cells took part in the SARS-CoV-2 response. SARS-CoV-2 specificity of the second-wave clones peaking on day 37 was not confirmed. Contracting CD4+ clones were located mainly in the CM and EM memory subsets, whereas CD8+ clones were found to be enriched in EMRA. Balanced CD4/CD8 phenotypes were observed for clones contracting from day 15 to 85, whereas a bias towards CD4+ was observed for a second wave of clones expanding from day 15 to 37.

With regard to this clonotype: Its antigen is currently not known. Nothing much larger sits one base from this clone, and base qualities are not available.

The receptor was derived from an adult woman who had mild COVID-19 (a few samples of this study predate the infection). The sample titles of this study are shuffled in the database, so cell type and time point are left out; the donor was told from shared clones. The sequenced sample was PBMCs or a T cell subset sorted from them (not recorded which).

The CDR3 region has the sequence CASSQAGYNEQFF. The sequenced DNA: TGTGCCAGCAGCCAAGCAGGTTACAATGAGCAGTTCTTC. The V and J genes are TRBV14 and TRBJ2-1; there is no confident call for the D gene. CDR1 SGHDN and CDR2 FVKESK were looked up in the germline V gene. The CDR3 numbers 13 residues from cysteine through phenylalanine. Here the CDR3 DNA is all that survives: 39 bases in frame from base 1. V is pared back by 1 base and J by 4 bases, with 5 bases lying between the germline termini.